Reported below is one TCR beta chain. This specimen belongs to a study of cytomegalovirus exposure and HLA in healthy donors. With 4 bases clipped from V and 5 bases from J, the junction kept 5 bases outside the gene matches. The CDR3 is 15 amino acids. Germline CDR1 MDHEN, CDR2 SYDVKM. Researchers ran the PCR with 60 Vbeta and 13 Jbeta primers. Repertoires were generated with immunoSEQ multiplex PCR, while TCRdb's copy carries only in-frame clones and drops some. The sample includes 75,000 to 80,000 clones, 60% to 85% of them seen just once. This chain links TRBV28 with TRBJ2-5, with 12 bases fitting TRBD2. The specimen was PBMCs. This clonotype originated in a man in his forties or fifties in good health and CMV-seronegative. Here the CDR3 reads CASSSRLAGDETQYF. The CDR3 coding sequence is TGTGCCAGCAGTTCCCGACTAGCGGGAGATGAGACCCAGTACTTC.